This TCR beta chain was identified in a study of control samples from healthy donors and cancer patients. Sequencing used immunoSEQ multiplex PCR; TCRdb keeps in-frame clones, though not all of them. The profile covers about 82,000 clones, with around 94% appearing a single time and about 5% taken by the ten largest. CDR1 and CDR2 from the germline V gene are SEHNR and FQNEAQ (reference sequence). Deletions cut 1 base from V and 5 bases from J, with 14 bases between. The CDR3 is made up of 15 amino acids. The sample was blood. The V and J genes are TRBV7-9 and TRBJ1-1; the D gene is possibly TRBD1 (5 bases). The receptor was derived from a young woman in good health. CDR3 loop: CASSLVLGGGTEAFF. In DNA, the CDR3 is TGTGCCAGCAGCTTAGTTCTAGGTGGGGGAACTGAAGCTTTCTTT.